This entry is about one T cell receptor (beta chain). Its antigen is still unknown. The sample originates from a study of Ad26.COV2.S vaccination and SARS-CoV-2 variants. About the research overall: The study gave Ad26.COV2.S intramuscularly, once or twice 56 days apart. Study-wide results and caveats: Once vaccination had occurred, spike-specific CD8+ and CD4+ T cell responses reportedly showed substantial breadth.

Treatment described: around 19 received Ad26.COV2.S at low or high dose, single or two shots; 5 received placebo; per-sample allocation not given. Material that was analyzed had been drawn on day 63 after the first vaccine or placebo injection. In the vaccine, an Ad26 vector expressed the SARS-CoV-2 spike of the Wuhan strain. The CDR3 is 15 amino acids. Germline values: CDR1 SEHNR, CDR2 FQNEAQ (reference sequence). V dropped 3 bases and J dropped 4 bases, with 12 bases sitting between them. This table comes from immunoSEQ multiplex PCR, and its TCRdb copy is limited to in-frame clones, with some not included. Seen here are 500,000 or so clones, 87% observed once, and the top ten hold roughly 13%.

The clonotype originates from a person between 18 and 65 years old who received the Ad26.COV2.S COVID-19 vaccine or a placebo. The genes are TRBV7-9 and TRBJ1-4, with D possibly TRBD1 on 5 matching bases. Sequenced here: peripheral blood, sampled in a trial of Ad26.COV2.S vaccine versus placebo. The DNA for the CDR3 is TGTGCCAGCAGCTTGGGGGACGGACATAATGAAAAACTGTTTTTT. It encodes CASSLGDGHNEKLFF.